Presented here are 18 T cell receptor beta chains from one specimen sequenced in a study of T cells after yellow fever vaccination (dated by TCRdb to 2018 to 2020). The library was generated by 5' RACE. The instrument was an Illumina NovaSeq 6000. TCRdb reprocessing: public reads trimmed at Q25 with fastp, clones called with MiXCR, in-frame beta chains kept. Each entry merges the rows of one CDR3 protein and shows their most common DNA and genes. This sample is represented by around 310,000 distinct CDR3 sequences; roughly 3.5% of them were singletons. Of the sample, 20% to 30% falls within the top ten clones. According to the study, the label for this sample's treatment or condition signals: live attenuated yellow fever vaccine strain. The sequencing used PBMCs, collected on the day of the yellow fever booster vaccination. The receptors originated from a young man who received the YFV17D yellow fever vaccine.

There are many counts of this clonotype. The chain joins TRBV7-9 to TRBJ2-1; D is unclear. Per germline, CDR1 SEHNR and CDR2 FQNEAQ (reference sequence). The V end was cut by 4 bases, the J end by 5 bases, with 0 bases between. CDR3 length: 10 amino acids. The CDR3 coding sequence is TGTGCCAGCAGCTACAATGAGCAGTTCTTC. Encoded protein: CASSYNEQFF.

This clonotype was seen at least ten times. The J gene is TRBJ2-2, the V gene TRBV6-5; 8 nucleotides agree with TRBD1. Trimming at V came to 7 bases and at J to 4 bases, leaving 11 bases not matched to a gene. Germline loops: CDR1 MNHEY, CDR2 SVGAGI. The CDR3 is 16 amino acids. CDR3 bases: TGTGCCAGCACCTTTTCGACAGGGGAAGTCACCGGGGAGCTGTTTTTT. This encodes CASTFSTGEVTGELFF.

This clonotype has a count of ten or more. The V and J genes are TRBV6-5 and TRBJ2-2, with D unresolved. The length of the CDR3 is 16 residues. Germline V lookup: CDR1 MNHEY, CDR2 SVGAGI. V was clipped by 4 bases and J by 0 bases, with 12 bases between them. CDR3 nucleotides: TGTGCCAGCAGTTGGGCTCGGTTTTCGAACACCGGGGAGCTGTTTTTT. It specifies CASSWARFSNTGELFF.

There are a few counts of this clonotype. V and J are TRBV20-1 and TRBJ2-1; D possibly corresponds to TRBD2 (6 bases). The V end was cut by 3 bases, the J end by 5 bases, with 23 bases between. Per the germline V gene, CDR1 is DFQATT and CDR2 is SNEGSKA (reference sequence). The CDR3 is 17 amino acids. The CDR3 is CSASPLERWGENNEQFF. In DNA form, the CDR3 reads TGCAGTGCTAGCCCACTGGAGAGGTGGGGGGAGAACAATGAGCAGTTCTTC.

This clonotype was counted at least ten times. This chain uses TRBV20-1 with TRBJ1-1, with 10 nucleotides matching TRBD1. Germline loops: CDR1 DFQATT, CDR2 SNEGSKA (reference sequence). The junction had 9 bases not matched to a gene; V was cut back by 0 bases and J by 5 bases. CDR3 length: 16 amino acids. The CDR3 DNA is TGCAGTGCTAGAGATTGGAGACAGGGGGCCGGGACTGAAGCTTTCTTT. Translating it yields CSARDWRQGAGTEAFF.

This clonotype came up many times. The chain uses TRBV7-2 and TRBJ2-7, with D perhaps matching TRBD2 (6 bases). The length of the CDR3 is 15 residues. Trimming cost V 3 bases and J 0 bases, with 12 bases left between them. Looked up from germline, CDR1 is SGHTA and CDR2 is FQGNSA. The CDR3 DNA follows: TGTGCCAGCAGCTTCCGGGACGGGGGCTCCTACGAGCAGTACTTC. Translation: CASSFRDGGSYEQYF.

This clonotype was counted at least ten times. This chain uses TRBV28 with TRBJ1-5; no firm D call. Trimming stripped 10 bases from V and 0 bases from J, with 10 bases between. Germline loops: CDR1 MDHEN, CDR2 SYDVKM. The CDR3 runs 13 residues. CDR3 sequence (DNA): TGTGCCATCCAGAGTTATAGCAATCAGCCCCAGCATTTT. Protein: CAIQSYSNQPQHF.

This clonotype was seen at least ten times. Here the CDR3 reads CSVESDLSGNTIYF. CDR3 bases: TGCAGCGTTGAGTCCGACTTATCTGGAAACACCATATATTTT. The chain combines TRBV29-1 with TRBJ1-3; D ambiguous. V lost 3 bases, J lost 1 base, and 10 bases lay in between. Germline V gene sequence: CDR1 SQVTM, CDR2 ANQGSEA. CDR3 length equals 14 residues.

This clonotype showed up many times. The chain is built from TRBV5-7 and TRBJ1-5; D unclear. TRBV5-7 is designated an ORF whose function remains uncertain. Trimming pared 6 bases from V and 3 bases from J, leaving 10 bases between. This CDR3 spans 13 amino acids. The CDR3 DNA follows: TGTGCCAGCAACATCGGGGTCAATCAGCCCCAGCATTTT. The encoded protein is CASNIGVNQPQHF.

Ten or more counts support this clonotype. V is TRBV6-5 and J is TRBJ2-5, with D perhaps matching TRBD2 (6 bases). From germline, CDR1 is MNHEY and CDR2 SVGAGI. Trimming pared 0 bases from V and 4 bases from J, leaving 18 bases between. CDR3 length equals 17 residues. CDR3 loop: CASSYSSIPSGRETQYF. The CDR3 DNA reads TGTGCCAGCAGTTACTCGAGTATTCCGAGCGGGCGAGAGACCCAGTACTTC.

The V and J genes are TRBV6-9 and TRBJ1-3, with D hard to call. CDR1 is MNHGY, CDR2 SVAAGI, per germline. CDR3 size: 16 residues. Deletions cut 7 bases from V and 0 bases from J, with 16 bases between. In nucleotides, the CDR3 is TGTGCCAGCACCCCCCCAATAGGAGACTCTGGAAACACCATATATTTT. Its translation is CASTPPIGDSGNTIYF.

The rearrangement links TRBV3-2 to TRBJ2-5; the table assigns TRBD2, which was not confirmed against the DNA. TRBV3-2 is classified as a pseudogene. The CDR3 spans 15 residues. DNA for the CDR3: TGTGCCAGCAGCCCCGGACTAGCGGTGGATGAGACCCAGTACTTC. It translates to CASSPGLAVDETQYF.

This clonotype was seen more than once but under ten times. The CDR3 bases are TGCGCCAGCAGCCCCTGGACAGAATACCAAGAGACCCAGTACTTC. Translating gives CASSPWTEYQETQYF. The chain carries TRBV4-1 and TRBJ2-5, with D perhaps matching TRBD1 (6 bases). Germline V gene lookup returns CDR1 MGHRA and CDR2 YSYEKL. Trimming cost V 4 bases and J 0 bases, with 12 bases left between them. This CDR3 has 15 amino acids.

The chain is built from TRBV10-1 and TRBJ2-3; 9 positions match TRBD2. Germline CDR1 and CDR2: WNHNN and SYGVQD (reference sequence). CDR3 length: 15 residues. After removal of 4 bases from V and 1 base from J, the junction contained 3 bases not matched to a gene. CDR3 protein: CASSVASGGTDTQYF. CDR3 in DNA: TGCGCCAGCAGTGTGGCTAGCGGGGGCACAGATACGCAGTATTTT.

The chain has TRBV3-1 and TRBJ1-1, with unresolved D. The V end lost 2 bases, the J end lost 1 base, and 14 bases lay between the germline ends. The CDR3 has 16 residues. Germline V lookup: CDR1 LGHDT, CDR2 YNNKEL (reference sequence). The CDR3 loop reads CASSQWVALSNTEAFF. For the CDR3, the DNA is TGTGCCAGCAGCCAATGGGTGGCCCTCTCGAACACTGAAGCTTTCTTT.

The chain carries TRBV4-1 and TRBJ2-7; D is unclear. Germline lookup yields CDR1 MGHRA and CDR2 YSYEKL. CDR3 length: 14 residues. V lost 1 base, J lost 0 bases, and 7 bases lay in between. This CDR3 reads CASSQVRTSYEQYF. The CDR3 bases are TGCGCCAGCAGCCAAGTACGGACCTCCTACGAGCAGTACTTC.

V is TRBV7-8 and J is TRBJ1-5; D gene unclear. V shed 4 bases and J shed 3 bases, with 13 bases lying between them. The CDR3 is 15 amino acids. From germline, CDR1 is SGHVS and CDR2 FQNEAQ. The CDR3 DNA reads as TGTGCCAGCAGCTCAGGCGGGCGGATCAATCAGCCCCAGCATTTT. This encodes CASSSGGRINQPQHF.

In its sample, this clonotype was seen many times. The chain joins TRBV5-1 to TRBJ2-1; D is tentatively TRBD1 or TRBD2 (5 bases each). There are 16 residues in the CDR3. The V and J ends lost 2 bases and 3 bases respectively, with 15 bases between them. Germline V gene data show CDR1 as SGHRS and CDR2 as YFSETQ. The CDR3 spells CASSFNGATDYNEQFF. CDR3 DNA: TGCGCCAGCAGCTTTAACGGGGCGACAGACTACAATGAGCAGTTCTTC. Variable domain in full (rest from reference TRBV5-1 and TRBJ2-1): KAGVTQTPRYLIKTRGQQVTLSCSPISGHRSVSWYQQTPGQGLQFLFEYFSETQRNKGNFPGRFSGRQFSNSRSEMNVSTLELGDSALYLCASSFNGATDYNEQFFGPGTRLTVL.